The 31 T cell receptor beta chains reported below all come from one sample, sequenced in a study of PD-1 blockade in classical Hodgkin lymphoma. All the patients suffered relapse after autologous stem cell transplantation, and brentuximab vedotin exposure differed. Using immunoSEQ multiplex PCR, the repertoire was profiled, and TCRdb retains in-frame clones only, with some absent. This table holds about 110,000 clones, 80% to 90% found once. The specimen was peripheral blood mononuclear cells (PBMCs), collected before the second cycle of nivolumab. These receptors were collected from a human donor with classical Hodgkin lymphoma.

The chain links TRBV6-5 to TRBJ2-7; D gene uncertain. The CDR3 consists of 13 residues. CDR1 MNHEY and CDR2 SVGAGI come from the germline V gene. Trimming pared 0 bases from V and 5 bases from J, leaving 8 bases between. CDR3 protein: CASSYSHRDEQYF. Written as DNA, the CDR3 is TGTGCCAGCAGTTACTCGCATCGGGACGAGCAGTACTTC.

V usage is TRBV5-4 and J usage is TRBJ2-1; D possibly corresponds to TRBD2 (6 bases). The V and J ends lost 0 bases and 10 bases respectively, with 20 bases between them. This CDR3 is 16 amino acids long. Germline V gene lookup returns CDR1 SGHNT and CDR2 YYREEE (reference sequence). The CDR3: CASSLDLGEAHREQFF. Here the CDR3 DNA reads TGTGCCAGCAGCTTGGATTTGGGGGAGGCTCACAGAGAGCAGTTCTTC.

The V gene is TRBV7-9, the J gene TRBJ2-5; TRBD2 matches 11 bases. The J call may be in error: the DNA end matches TRBJ2-7 better. CDR3 length: 17 residues. Per germline, CDR1 SEHNR and CDR2 FQNEAQ (reference sequence). In DNA form, the CDR3 reads TGTGCCAGCCGACTAGCGGGAATACTCCCCCGCTCCTACGAGCAGTACTTC. It specifies CASRLAGILPRSYEQYF.

This clone was recorded once. The CDR3, as DNA: TGTGCCAGCAGTCCAGGGCGGAGCTCCTACAATGAGCAGTTCTTC. Translated: CASSPGRSSYNEQFF. J is TRBJ2-1 and V is TRBV6-4, with a weak D call TRBD1 (5 bases). This CDR3 contains 15 residues. Deletions cut 5 bases from V and 0 bases from J, with 11 bases between. Germline CDR1 is MRHNA and CDR2 is SNTAGT.

The chain carries TRBV28 and TRBJ1-2; no clear D. The germline V and J ends were trimmed by 4 bases and 4 bases, with 10 bases remaining between them. The V gene's germline CDR1 is MDHEN and CDR2 SYDVKM. The CDR3 runs to 13 residues. CDR3 nucleotides: TGTGCCAGCAGTTCAGACTCGGGCTATGGCTACACCTTC. Amino acids: CASSSDSGYGYTF.

This clone appeared a single time. This chain uses TRBV11-2 with TRBJ1-4; the D gene is possibly TRBD1 (6 bases). In germline, CDR1 is SGHAT, CDR2 FQNNGV. This CDR3 spans 15 amino acids. Trimming stripped 2 bases from V and 3 bases from J, with 10 bases between. The CDR3 region is CASSLLGAANEKLFF. In DNA form, the CDR3 reads TGTGCCAGCAGCTTATTGGGGGCGGCTAATGAAAAACTGTTTTTT.

The genes are TRBV27 and TRBJ2-1; D ambiguous. Trimming pared 8 bases from V and 0 bases from J, leaving 14 bases between. CDR1 and CDR2 from the germline V gene are MNHEY and SMNVEV (reference sequence). This CDR3 contains 15 residues. The CDR3 bases are TGTGCCAGCCAGGAATTGGTGACCTCCTACAATGAGCAGTTCTTC. Translating it yields CASQELVTSYNEQFF.

The rearrangement joins TRBV10-3 to TRBJ2-3; D possibly corresponds to TRBD2 (6 bases). V was shortened by 6 bases and J by 2 bases, with 15 bases between the two germline ends. This CDR3 has 15 residues. The germline gives CDR1 ENHRY, CDR2 SYGVKD. The CDR3 loop reads CAISLTGSHTDTQYF. CDR3 sequence (DNA): TGTGCCATCAGCCTAACCGGGAGTCACACAGATACGCAGTATTTT.

CDR3 sequence: CASSSQQGLSLLTQYF. The CDR3 nucleotides are TGTGCCAGCAGTTCCCAACAGGGGCTTTCCTTATTGACCCAGTACTTC. This rearrangement joins TRBV28 to TRBJ2-5, with 7 bases lining up with TRBD1. CDR1 and CDR2 (germline): MDHEN, SYDVKM. After removal of 4 bases from V and 7 bases from J, the junction contained 15 bases not matched to a gene. The CDR3 is 16 residues long. Variable domain in full (rest from reference TRBV28 and TRBJ2-5): DVKVTQSSRYLVKRTGEKVFLECVQDMDHENMFWYRQDPGLGLRLIYFSYDVKMKEKGDIPEGYSVSREKKERFSLILESASTNQTSMYLCASSSQQGLSLLTQYFGPGTRLLVL.

This sequence joins TRBV19 and TRBJ2-3, with D perhaps matching TRBD2 (5 bases). Germline assignment: CDR1 LNHDA and CDR2 SQIVND (reference sequence). This CDR3 comprises 15 residues. The germline V and J ends were trimmed by 5 bases and 2 bases, with 14 bases remaining between them. The CDR3 sequence: CASSPVGGPTDTQYF. DNA of the CDR3: TGTGCCAGTAGTCCTGTAGGCGGGCCCACAGATACGCAGTATTTT.

This sequence joins TRBV7-8 and TRBJ2-1, with D perhaps being TRBD1 or TRBD2 (7 bases each). Trimming cost V 7 bases and J 7 bases, with 20 bases left between them. From germline, CDR1 is SGHVS and CDR2 FQNEAQ. This CDR3 region has 15 residues. This CDR3 reads CASTPGGGRRNEQFF. The CDR3 DNA sequence: TGTGCCAGCACCCCAGGGGGGGGTCGCCGAAATGAGCAGTTCTTC.

The V and J genes are TRBV2 and TRBJ2-1; 9 bases are shared with TRBD2. Per the germline V gene, CDR1 is SNHLY and CDR2 is FYNNEI. The CDR3 is 16 amino acids. Trimming cost V 1 base and J 4 bases; bases outside gene matches: 5. CDR3 in DNA: TGTGCCAGCAGTGAAGTGAGACTAGCGGTGTACAATGAGCAGTTCTTC. Translation gives CASSEVRLAVYNEQFF.

This clone has only a few counts. The chain links TRBV2 to TRBJ1-5; no clear D gene. CDR1 is SNHLY and CDR2 is FYNNEI in the germline V gene. Trimming took 3 bases from V and 9 from J, leaving 9 bases between them. CDR3 length: 12 amino acids. The CDR3 here is CASSEDLRPQHF. The CDR3 DNA reads as TGTGCCAGCAGTGAGGACCTGCGGCCCCAGCATTTT.

The V and J genes are TRBV6-5 and TRBJ2-5; tentative D call: TRBD1 (5 bases). Germline CDR1 and CDR2: MNHEY and SVGAGI. With 0 bases removed from V and 4 bases from J, the gap between germline ends came to 9 bases. This CDR3 contains 14 residues. In nucleotides, the CDR3 is TGTGCCAGCAGTTACTCGAGGACACGAGAGACCCAGTACTTC. Amino acids: CASSYSRTRETQYF.

The J gene is TRBJ1-1, the V gene TRBV15, with 7 bases fitting TRBD1. Trimming removed 1 base from V and 4 bases from J; junction bases left unmatched: 0. This CDR3 is 13 amino acids long. Germline loops: CDR1 LNHNV, CDR2 YYDKDF (reference sequence). CDR3 sequence reads: CATSRAGGTEAFF. CDR3 bases: TGTGCCACCAGCAGAGCAGGGGGCACTGAAGCTTTCTTT. Full variable domain (rest looked up from reference TRBV15 and TRBJ1-1): DAMVIQNPRYQVTQFGKPVTLSCSQTLNHNVMYWYQQKSSQAPKLLFHYYDKDFNNEADTPDNFQSRRPNTSFCFLDIRSPGLGDTAMYLCATSRAGGTEAFFGQGTRLTVV.

This rearrangement joins TRBV5-4 to TRBJ2-1, with D perhaps matching TRBD1 (6 bases). The V end lost 4 bases, the J end lost 7 bases, and 24 bases lay between the germline ends. Germline V gives CDR1 SGHNT, CDR2 YYREEE (reference sequence). The CDR3 runs to 17 residues. This CDR3 reads CASSRPSPGQGENEQFF. CDR3 coding DNA: TGTGCCAGCAGCCGCCCCTCTCCGGGACAAGGTGAGAATGAGCAGTTCTTC.

The chain links TRBV25-1 to TRBJ1-1, with no clear D. Trimming stripped 0 bases from V and 0 bases from J, with 8 bases between. This CDR3 comprises 15 residues. Germline loops: CDR1 MGHDK, CDR2 SYGVNS. DNA of the CDR3: TGTGCCAGCAGTGAATATCTGGGTATGAACACTGAAGCTTTCTTT. As protein: CASSEYLGMNTEAFF.

This clone was seen more than once but under ten times. The chain uses TRBV25-1 and TRBJ1-2; TRBD1 aligns across 8 bases. CDR1 is MGHDK and CDR2 is SYGVNS in the germline V gene. The V segment lost 4 bases and the J segment 8 bases; nucleotides outside the gene matches: 3. This CDR3 is built from 12 residues. The DNA of the CDR3 is TGTGCCAGCAGTGGGACAGGGACGGGCTACACCTTC. The encoded protein is CASSGTGTGYTF.

This sequence joins TRBV7-9 and TRBJ1-4, with a weak D call TRBD1 (6 bases). Looked up from germline, CDR1 is SEHNR and CDR2 is FQNEAQ (reference sequence). V lost 1 base and J 7 bases, leaving 25 bases between the germline ends. The CDR3 contains 19 residues. This CDR3 reads CASSLGREYKTGMPEKLFF. CDR3 in DNA: TGTGCCAGCAGCTTAGGAAGGGAGTATAAGACAGGCATGCCTGAAAAACTGTTTTTT.

The J gene is TRBJ2-6, the V gene TRBV10-2; no reliable D call. The CDR3 has 16 amino acids. The ends were cut back, 3 bases at V and 2 bases at J, with 11 bases in the middle. The germline V gene encodes CDR1 WSHSY and CDR2 SAAADI. CDR3 residues: CASSEWAGAGANVLTF. In DNA form, the CDR3 reads TGCGCCAGCAGTGAATGGGCCGGAGCTGGGGCCAACGTCCTGACTTTC.

The CDR3 sequence: CASSGTGSYGYTF. The CDR3 coding sequence is TGCGCCAGCAGCGGGACAGGGAGCTATGGCTACACCTTC. The rearrangement joins TRBV5-1 to TRBJ1-2, with 9 bases aligning to TRBD1. The junction had 2 bases not matched to a gene; V was cut back by 4 bases and J by 4 bases. The germline gives CDR1 SGHRS, CDR2 YFSETQ. There are 13 residues in the CDR3.

This clone was seen a single time. This sequence joins TRBV6-1 and TRBJ1-3, with D uncertain. CDR1 is MNHNS and CDR2 is SASEGT in the germline V gene. The ends were cut back, 0 bases at V and 2 bases at J, with 8 bases in the middle. CDR3 length: 15 residues. The CDR3 spells CASSEASFPGNTIYF. The CDR3 bases are TGTGCCAGCAGTGAAGCATCCTTTCCTGGAAACACCATATATTTT.

The chain employs TRBV28 and TRBJ2-1; D gene ambiguous. V was pared by 6 bases and J by 5 bases, with 5 bases between. Germline V gene sequence: CDR1 MDHEN, CDR2 SYDVKM. The CDR3 contains 11 residues. CDR3 sequence reads: CASSRNNEQFF. The CDR3 DNA follows: TGTGCCAGCAGCCGGAACAATGAGCAGTTCTTC.

The CDR3 DNA is TGTGCCAGCAGGGGACAGGCGCCGAATCAGCCCCAGCATTTT. Its translation is CASRGQAPNQPQHF. The J gene is TRBJ1-5, the V gene TRBV6-5, with 8 positions matching TRBD1. In germline, CDR1 is MNHEY, CDR2 SVGAGI. J gave up 4 bases and V 6 bases, and 5 bases lay outside the gene matches. CDR3 size: 14 residues.

V gene TRBV28 combines with J gene TRBJ2-5, with a tentative D call TRBD2 (5 bases). The germline V and J ends were trimmed by 6 bases and 5 bases, with 13 bases remaining between them. Germline V gene sequence: CDR1 MDHEN, CDR2 SYDVKM. The CDR3 sequence is 13 residues long. CDR3 region: CASRRVNSETQYF. The CDR3 nucleotides are TGTGCCAGCAGGAGGGTGAATAGCGAGACCCAGTACTTC.

This clone occurred once. V is TRBV11-2 and J is TRBJ1-1; 7 nucleotides align to TRBD1. Germline CDR1 reads SGHAT; CDR2 reads FQNNGV. The CDR3 runs to 15 residues. Trimming took 3 bases from V and 5 from J; bases not matched to a gene: 9. In DNA, the CDR3 is TGTGCCAGCAGCTTTGTGACAGGGTCGCGAACTGAAGCTTTCTTT. It specifies CASSFVTGSRTEAFF.

The chain is built from TRBV19 and TRBJ1-5; TRBD1 matches at 10 bases. The CDR3 has 16 residues. CDR1 and CDR2 (germline): LNHDA, SQIVND (reference sequence). Trimming cost V 1 base and J 7 bases; bases outside gene matches: 7. The CDR3 DNA is TGTGCCAGTAGTATAGCCCGGACAGGGGGACGGCAGCCCCAGCATTTT. Residues: CASSIARTGGRQPQHF. Drawing the rest from reference TRBV19 and TRBJ1-5, the complete variable domain is DGGITQSPKYLFRKEGQNVTLSCEQNLNHDAMYWYRQDPGQGLRLIYYSQIVNDFQKGDIAEGYSVSREKKESFPLTVTSAQKNPTAFYLCASSIARTGGRQPQHFGDGTRLSIL.

The chain links TRBV2 to TRBJ2-4; D is undetermined. This CDR3 spans 14 amino acids. CDR1 and CDR2 (germline): SNHLY, FYNNEI. V was cut by 3 bases and J by 3 bases, with 9 bases left in between. The CDR3 sequence: CASSETFYKNIQYF. Here the CDR3 DNA reads TGTGCCAGCAGTGAGACATTCTACAAAAACATTCAGTACTTC. The full variable domain, rest sourced from reference TRBV2 and TRBJ2-4, is EPEVTQTPSHQVTQMGQEVILRCVPISNHLYFYWYRQILGQKVEFLVSFYNNEISEKSEIFDDQFSVERPDGSNFTLKIRSTKLEDSAMYFCASSETFYKNIQYFGAGTRLSVL.

This clone has only one observation. The rearrangement uses TRBV5-1 and TRBJ2-2; D is undetermined. The germline CDR1 and CDR2 sequences are SGHRS and YFSETQ. The V end was cut by 0 bases, the J end by 5 bases, with 8 bases between. CDR3 length: 14 amino acids. As DNA, the CDR3 is TGCGCCAGCAGCTTGGTTTCCGGGACCGGGGAGCTGTTTTTT. Translation gives CASSLVSGTGELFF.

V is TRBV6-4 and J is TRBJ1-4, with TRBD1 matching 7 bases. The germline V gene encodes CDR1 MRHNA and CDR2 SNTAGT. J gave up 5 bases and V 1 base, and 4 bases lay outside the gene matches. The length of the CDR3 is 15 residues. The CDR3 region has the DNA TGTGCCAGCAGTGACTTGGGACAGCAAAATGAAAAACTGTTTTTT. Protein: CASSDLGQQNEKLFF.

The chain is built from TRBV28 and TRBJ2-1; TRBD2 matches at 9 bases. The CDR3 contains 15 residues. CDR1 and CDR2 from the germline V gene are MDHEN and SYDVKM. J lost 9 bases, V lost 2 bases, and 8 bases had no gene match. CDR3 loop: CASSLGLAGVIEQFF. The CDR3 DNA reads as TGTGCCAGCAGTTTAGGGTTAGCGGGAGTTATTGAGCAGTTCTTC.